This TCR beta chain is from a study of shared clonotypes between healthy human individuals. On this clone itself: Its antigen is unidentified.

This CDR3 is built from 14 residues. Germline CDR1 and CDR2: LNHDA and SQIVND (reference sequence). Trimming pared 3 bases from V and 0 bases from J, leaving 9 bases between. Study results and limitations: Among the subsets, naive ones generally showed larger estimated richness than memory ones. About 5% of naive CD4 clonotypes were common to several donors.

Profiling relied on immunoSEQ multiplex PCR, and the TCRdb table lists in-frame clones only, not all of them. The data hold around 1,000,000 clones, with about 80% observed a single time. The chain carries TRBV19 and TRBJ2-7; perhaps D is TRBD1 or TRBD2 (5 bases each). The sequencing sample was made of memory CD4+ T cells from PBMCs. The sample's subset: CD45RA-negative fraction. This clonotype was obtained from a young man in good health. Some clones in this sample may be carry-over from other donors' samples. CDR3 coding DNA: TGTGCCAGTAGTATCACCGGGACCTCCTACGAGCAGTACTTC. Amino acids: CASSITGTSYEQYF.